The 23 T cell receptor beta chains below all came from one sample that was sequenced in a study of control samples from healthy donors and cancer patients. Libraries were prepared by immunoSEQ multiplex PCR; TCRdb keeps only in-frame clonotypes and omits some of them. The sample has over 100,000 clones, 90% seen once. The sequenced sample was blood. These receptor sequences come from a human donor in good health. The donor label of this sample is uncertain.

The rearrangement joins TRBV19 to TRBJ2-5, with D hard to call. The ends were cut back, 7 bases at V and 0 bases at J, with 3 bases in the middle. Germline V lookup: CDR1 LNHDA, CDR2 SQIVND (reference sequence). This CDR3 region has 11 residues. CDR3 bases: TGTGCCAGTACGGACCAAGAGACCCAGTACTTC. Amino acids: CASTDQETQYF. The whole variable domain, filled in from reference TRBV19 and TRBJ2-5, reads DGGITQSPKYLFRKEGQNVTLSCEQNLNHDAMYWYRQDPGQGLRLIYYSQIVNDFQKGDIAEGYSVSREKKESFPLTVTSAQKNPTAFYLCASTDQETQYFGPGTRLLVL.

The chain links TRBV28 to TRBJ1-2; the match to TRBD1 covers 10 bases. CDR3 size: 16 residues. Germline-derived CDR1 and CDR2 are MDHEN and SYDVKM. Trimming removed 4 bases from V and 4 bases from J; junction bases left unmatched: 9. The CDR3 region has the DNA TGTGCCAGCAGTTCCTCTGACAGGGGGCTAACCTATGGCTACACCTTC. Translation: CASSSSDRGLTYGYTF.

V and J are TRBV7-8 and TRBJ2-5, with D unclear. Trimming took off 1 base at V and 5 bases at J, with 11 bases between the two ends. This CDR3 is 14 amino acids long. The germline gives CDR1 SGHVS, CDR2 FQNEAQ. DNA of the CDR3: TGTGCCAGCAGCTTAGGACCCCTTGTGGAGACCCAGTACTTC. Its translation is CASSLGPLVETQYF.

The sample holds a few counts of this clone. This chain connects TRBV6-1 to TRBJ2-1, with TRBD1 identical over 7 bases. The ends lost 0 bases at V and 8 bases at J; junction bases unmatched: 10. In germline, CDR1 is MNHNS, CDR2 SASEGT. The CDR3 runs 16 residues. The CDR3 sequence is CASSEASGGGRDEQFF. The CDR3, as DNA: TGTGCCAGCAGTGAAGCTTCAGGGGGTGGTCGTGATGAGCAGTTCTTC.

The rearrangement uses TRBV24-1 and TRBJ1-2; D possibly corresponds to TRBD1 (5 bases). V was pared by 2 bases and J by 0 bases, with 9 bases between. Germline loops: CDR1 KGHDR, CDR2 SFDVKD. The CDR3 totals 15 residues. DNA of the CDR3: TGTGCCACCAGTGATTCCTCCAGGGCTAACTATGGCTACACCTTC. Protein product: CATSDSSRANYGYTF.

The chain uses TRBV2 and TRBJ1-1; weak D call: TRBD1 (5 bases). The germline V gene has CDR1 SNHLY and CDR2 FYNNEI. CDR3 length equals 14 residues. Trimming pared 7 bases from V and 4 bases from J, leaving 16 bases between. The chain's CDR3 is CASTLRERGTEAFF. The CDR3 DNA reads TGTGCCAGCACCTTGAGGGAAAGGGGCACTGAAGCTTTCTTT. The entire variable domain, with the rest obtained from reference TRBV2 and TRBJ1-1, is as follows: EPEVTQTPSHQVTQMGQEVILRCVPISNHLYFYWYRQILGQKVEFLVSFYNNEISEKSEIFDDQFSVERPDGSNFTLKIRSTKLEDSAMYFCASTLRERGTEAFFGQGTRLTVV.

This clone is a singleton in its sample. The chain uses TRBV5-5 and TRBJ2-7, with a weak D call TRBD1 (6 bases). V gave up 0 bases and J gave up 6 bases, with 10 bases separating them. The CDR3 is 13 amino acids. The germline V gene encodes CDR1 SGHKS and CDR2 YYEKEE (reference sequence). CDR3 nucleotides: TGTGCCAGCAGCTTGGTGGGACAAACCGAGCAGTACTTC. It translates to CASSLVGQTEQYF. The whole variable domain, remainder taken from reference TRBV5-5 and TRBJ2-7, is DAGVTQSPTHLIKTRGQQVTLRCSPISGHKSVSWYQQVLGQGPQFIFQYYEKEERGRGNFPDRFSARQFPNYSSELNVNALLLGDSALYLCASSLVGQTEQYFGPGTRLTVT.

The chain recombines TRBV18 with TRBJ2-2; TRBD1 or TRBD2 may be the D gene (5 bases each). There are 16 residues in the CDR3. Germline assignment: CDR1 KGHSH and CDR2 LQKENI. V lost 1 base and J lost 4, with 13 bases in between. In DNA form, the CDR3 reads TGTGCCAGCTCACCACAATTTGGGGACGGCACCGGGGAGCTGTTTTTT. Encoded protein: CASSPQFGDGTGELFF.

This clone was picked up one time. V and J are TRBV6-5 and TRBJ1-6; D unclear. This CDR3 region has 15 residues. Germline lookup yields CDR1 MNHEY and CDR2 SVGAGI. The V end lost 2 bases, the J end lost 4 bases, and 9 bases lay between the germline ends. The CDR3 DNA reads TGTGCCAGCAGTTACGAGGGAGGATATAATTCACCCCTCCACTTT. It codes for CASSYEGGYNSPLHF.

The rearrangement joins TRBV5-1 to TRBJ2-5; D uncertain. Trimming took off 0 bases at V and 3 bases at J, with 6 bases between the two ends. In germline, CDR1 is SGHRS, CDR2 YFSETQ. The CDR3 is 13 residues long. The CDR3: CASSLDSEETQYF. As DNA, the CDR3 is TGCGCCAGCAGCTTGGATAGTGAAGAGACCCAGTACTTC.

The DNA of the CDR3 is TGTGCCACCAGTGCCAGAAATAATTCACCCCTCCACTTT. Its protein is CATSARNNSPLHF. This rearrangement joins TRBV24-1 to TRBJ1-6; D unresolved. The CDR3 consists of 13 residues. V lost 5 bases, J lost 5 bases, and 6 bases lay in between. The germline V gene encodes CDR1 KGHDR and CDR2 SFDVKD.

The CDR3 loop is CASSLDGEETQYF. CDR3 nucleotide sequence: TGTGCCAGCAGCTTAGATGGAGAGGAGACCCAGTACTTC. The rearrangement links TRBV11-2 to TRBJ2-5, with no clear D. Germline values: CDR1 SGHAT, CDR2 FQNNGV. CDR3 size: 13 residues. The germline V and J ends were trimmed by 0 bases and 5 bases, with 7 bases remaining between them.

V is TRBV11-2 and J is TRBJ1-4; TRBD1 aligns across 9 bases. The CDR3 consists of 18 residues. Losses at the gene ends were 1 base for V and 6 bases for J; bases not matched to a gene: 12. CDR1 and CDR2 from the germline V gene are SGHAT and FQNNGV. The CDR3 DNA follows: TGTGCCAGCAGCTTAGGCCCGGGACAGGGTCCCTTCCATGAAAAACTGTTTTTT. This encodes CASSLGPGQGPFHEKLFF.

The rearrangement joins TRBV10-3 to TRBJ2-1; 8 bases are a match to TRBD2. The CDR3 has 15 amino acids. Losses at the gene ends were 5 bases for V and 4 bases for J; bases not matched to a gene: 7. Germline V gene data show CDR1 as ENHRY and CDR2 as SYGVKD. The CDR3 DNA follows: TGTGCCATCAGTTTAAGCGGGGGAACATACAATGAGCAGTTCTTC. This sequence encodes CAISLSGGTYNEQFF.

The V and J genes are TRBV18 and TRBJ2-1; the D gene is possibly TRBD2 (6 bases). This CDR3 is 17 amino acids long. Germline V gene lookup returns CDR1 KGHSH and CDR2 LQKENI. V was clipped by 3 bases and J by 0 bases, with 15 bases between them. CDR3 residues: CASSPRDGGSSYNEQFF. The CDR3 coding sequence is TGTGCCAGCTCACCCCGGGACGGAGGGAGCTCCTACAATGAGCAGTTCTTC.

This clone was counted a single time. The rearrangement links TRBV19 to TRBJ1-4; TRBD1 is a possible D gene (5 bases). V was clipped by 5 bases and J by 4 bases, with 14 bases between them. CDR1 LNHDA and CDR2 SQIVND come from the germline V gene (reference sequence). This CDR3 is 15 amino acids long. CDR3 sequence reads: CASSGGPTINEKLFF. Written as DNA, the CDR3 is TGTGCCAGTAGTGGGGGACCGACAATTAATGAAAAACTGTTTTTT.

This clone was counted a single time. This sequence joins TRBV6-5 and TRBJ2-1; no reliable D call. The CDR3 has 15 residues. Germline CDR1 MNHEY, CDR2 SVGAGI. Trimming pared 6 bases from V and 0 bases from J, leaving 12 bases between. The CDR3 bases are TGTGCCAGCAGACGCCAGGTCAACTCCTACAATGAGCAGTTCTTC. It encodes CASRRQVNSYNEQFF.

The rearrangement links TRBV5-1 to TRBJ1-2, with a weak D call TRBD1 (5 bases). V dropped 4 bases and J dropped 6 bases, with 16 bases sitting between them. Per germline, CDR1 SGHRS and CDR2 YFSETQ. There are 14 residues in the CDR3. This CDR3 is CASSQSVGEDGYTF. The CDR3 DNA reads TGCGCCAGCAGCCAATCTGTGGGGGAAGATGGCTACACCTTC.

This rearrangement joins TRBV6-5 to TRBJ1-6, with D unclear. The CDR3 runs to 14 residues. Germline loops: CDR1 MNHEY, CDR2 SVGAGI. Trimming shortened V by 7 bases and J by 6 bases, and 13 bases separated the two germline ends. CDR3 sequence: CASTLPGFNSPLHF. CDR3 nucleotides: TGTGCCAGCACCCTCCCCGGATTTAATTCACCCCTCCACTTT.

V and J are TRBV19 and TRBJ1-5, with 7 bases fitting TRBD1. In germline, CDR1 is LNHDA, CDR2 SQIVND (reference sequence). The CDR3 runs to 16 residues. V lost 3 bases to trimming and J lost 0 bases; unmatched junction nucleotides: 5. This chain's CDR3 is CASSIVTGYSNQPQHF. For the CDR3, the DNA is TGTGCCAGTAGTATCGTGACAGGGTATAGCAATCAGCCCCAGCATTTT.

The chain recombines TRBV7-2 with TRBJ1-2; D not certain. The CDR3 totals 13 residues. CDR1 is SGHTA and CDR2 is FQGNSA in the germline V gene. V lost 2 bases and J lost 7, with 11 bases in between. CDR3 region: CASSLTGVGGYTF. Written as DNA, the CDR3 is TGTGCCAGCAGCTTAACTGGGGTGGGTGGCTACACCTTC.

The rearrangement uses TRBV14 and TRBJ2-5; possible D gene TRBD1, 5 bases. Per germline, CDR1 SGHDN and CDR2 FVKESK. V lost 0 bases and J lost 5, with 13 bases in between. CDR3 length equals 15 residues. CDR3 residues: CASSQDTQARETQYF. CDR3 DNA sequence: TGTGCCAGCAGCCAAGATACACAGGCGCGGGAGACCCAGTACTTC.

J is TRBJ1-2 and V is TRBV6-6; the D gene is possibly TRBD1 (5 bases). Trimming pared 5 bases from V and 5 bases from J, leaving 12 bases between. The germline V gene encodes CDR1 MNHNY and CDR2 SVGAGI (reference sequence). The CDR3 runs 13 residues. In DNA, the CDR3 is TGTGCCAGCAGTACTAGACAGACATATGGCTACACCTTC. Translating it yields CASSTRQTYGYTF.